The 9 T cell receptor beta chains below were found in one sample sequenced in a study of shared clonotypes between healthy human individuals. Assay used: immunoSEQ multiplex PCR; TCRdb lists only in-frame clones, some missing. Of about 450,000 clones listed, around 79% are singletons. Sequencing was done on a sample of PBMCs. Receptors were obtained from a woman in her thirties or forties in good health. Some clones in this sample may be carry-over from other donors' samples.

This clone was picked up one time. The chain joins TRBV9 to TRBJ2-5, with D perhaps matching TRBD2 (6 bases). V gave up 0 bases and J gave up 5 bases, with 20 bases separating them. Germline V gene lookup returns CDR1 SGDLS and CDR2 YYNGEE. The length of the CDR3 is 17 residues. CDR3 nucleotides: TGTGCCAGCAGCGTAGGGGGCGGGAACCCCCCGGAGGAGACCCAGTACTTC. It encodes CASSVGGGNPPEETQYF. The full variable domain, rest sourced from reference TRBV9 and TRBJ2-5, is DSGVTQTPKHLITATGQRVTLRCSPRSGDLSVYWYQQSLDQGLQFLIQYYNGEERAKGNILERFSAQQFPDLHSELNLSSLELGDSALYFCASSVGGGNPPEETQYFGPGTRLLVL.

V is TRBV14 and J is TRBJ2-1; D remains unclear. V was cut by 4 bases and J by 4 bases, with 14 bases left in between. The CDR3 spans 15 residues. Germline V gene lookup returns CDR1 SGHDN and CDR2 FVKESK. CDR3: CASSRRLLPYNEQFF. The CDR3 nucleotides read TGTGCCAGCAGCCGCCGACTTCTCCCTTACAATGAGCAGTTCTTC.

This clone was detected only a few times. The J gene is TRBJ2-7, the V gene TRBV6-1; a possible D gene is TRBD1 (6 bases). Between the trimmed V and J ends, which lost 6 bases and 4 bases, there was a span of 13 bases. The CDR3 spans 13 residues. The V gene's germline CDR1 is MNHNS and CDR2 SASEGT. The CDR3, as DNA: TGTGCCAGCAGGGTACAGGGTGGGTACGAGCAGTACTTC. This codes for CASRVQGGYEQYF.

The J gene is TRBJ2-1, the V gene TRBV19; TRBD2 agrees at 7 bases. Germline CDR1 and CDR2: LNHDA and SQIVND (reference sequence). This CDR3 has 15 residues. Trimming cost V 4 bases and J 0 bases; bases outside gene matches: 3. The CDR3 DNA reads TGTGCCAGTAGTACTAGCGGATACTCCTACAATGAGCAGTTCTTC. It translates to CASSTSGYSYNEQFF.

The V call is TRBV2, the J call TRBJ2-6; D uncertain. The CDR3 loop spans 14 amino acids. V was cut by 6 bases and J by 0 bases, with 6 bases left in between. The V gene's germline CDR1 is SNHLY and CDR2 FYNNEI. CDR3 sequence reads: CASRQSSGANVLTF. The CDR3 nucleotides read TGTGCCAGCAGGCAGAGCTCTGGGGCCAACGTCCTGACTTTC.

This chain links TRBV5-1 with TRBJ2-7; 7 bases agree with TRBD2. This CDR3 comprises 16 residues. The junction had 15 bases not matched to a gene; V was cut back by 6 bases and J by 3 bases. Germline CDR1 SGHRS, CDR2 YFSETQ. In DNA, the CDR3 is TGCGCCAGCACCCCCCGGGGGGACTCGAGTTTCTACGAGCAGTACTTC. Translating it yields CASTPRGDSSFYEQYF.

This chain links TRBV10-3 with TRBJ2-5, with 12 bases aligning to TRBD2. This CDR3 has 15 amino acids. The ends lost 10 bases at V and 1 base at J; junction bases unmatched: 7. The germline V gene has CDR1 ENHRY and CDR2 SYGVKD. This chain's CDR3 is CATHPTSGSQETQYF. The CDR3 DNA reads TGTGCCACTCATCCGACTAGCGGGAGCCAAGAGACCCAGTACTTC.

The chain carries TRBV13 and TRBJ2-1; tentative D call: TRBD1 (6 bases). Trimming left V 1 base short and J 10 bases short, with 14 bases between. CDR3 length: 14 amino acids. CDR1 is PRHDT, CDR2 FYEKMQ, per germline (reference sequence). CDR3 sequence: CASSLVVWGREQFF. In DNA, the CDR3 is TGTGCCAGCAGCTTAGTGGTCTGGGGGCGGGAGCAGTTCTTC.

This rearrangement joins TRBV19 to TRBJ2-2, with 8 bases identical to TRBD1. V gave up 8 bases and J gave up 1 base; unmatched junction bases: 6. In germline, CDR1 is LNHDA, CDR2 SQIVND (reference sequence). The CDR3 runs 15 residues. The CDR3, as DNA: TGTGCCAGTTCCCGGACAGGGCTGAACACCGGGGAGCTGTTTTTT. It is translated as CASSRTGLNTGELFF.